The subject of this entry is one T cell receptor beta chain. The antigen remains undetermined. Germline V lookup: CDR1 LNHDA, CDR2 SQIVND (reference sequence). The CDR3 runs 13 residues. V lost 3 bases and J lost 3, with 8 bases in between. This entry comes from a study of CD8 T cells in Susac syndrome. Whole-study findings and limits: Regarding the TCR sequencing and HLA analysis, the study admitted that a relatively small number of individuals were involved.

TCR beta was sequenced from blood CD8+ and CD4+ T cells. The multiple sclerosis control group was made up of treatment-naive patients with stable or active relapsing-remitting disease. When the RNA was reverse transcribed, random hexamers were used with an input of roughly 0.5 to 1 ug. Amplification of TCR beta CDR3 was carried out by immunoSEQ multiplex PCR, which covered 54 Vbeta and 13 Jbeta segments. TCRdb reanalysed the immunoSEQ multiplex PCR reads using MiXCR and keeps one entry per CDR3 protein. The table shows about 430,000 distinct CDR3 sequences, with approximately 85% occurring only once.

V and J are TRBV19 and TRBJ1-2; D not resolved. Sequencing was performed on CD8+ T cells from PBMCs. The source is a human donor with multiple sclerosis. CDR3: CASSIGVDYGYTF. The DNA of the CDR3 is TGTGCCAGTAGTATTGGGGTTGACTATGGCTACACCTTC. Complete variable domain (other parts from reference TRBV19 and TRBJ1-2): DGGITQSPKYLFRKEGQNVTLSCEQNLNHDAMYWYRQDPGQGLRLIYYSQIVNDFQKGDIAEGYSVSREKKESFPLTVTSAQKNPTAFYLCASSIGVDYGYTFGSGTRLTVV.